The rows below give T cell receptor beta chains drawn from one sample of a study of human T cells and chemical hapten exposure. TCRdb re-called the RACE reads with MiXCR, one entry per CDR3 protein. This table has 80,000 to 100,000 distinct CDR3 sequences, approximately 10% appearing once. The sample was whole blood, taken in connection with sensitization to the hapten diphenylcyclopropenone (DPC). The receptors here all came from a woman aged 25 to 45 with alopecia areata. Some clones in this sample may be carry-over from other donors' samples. CDR3s include the opening cysteine and the closing phenylalanine or tryptophan. Fields, in order: V gene, clone size, J gene, D gene, CDR3 DNA, CDR3 protein. D genes are given only for firm matches. Only some rows state a clone size, as once, few, many or a class for expanded clones.

V: TRBV10-3; size: few; J: TRBJ1-4; D: .; DNA: TGTGCCATCAGTGAAGCTGGGATAACAACTAATGAAAAACTGTTTTTT; CDR3: CAISEAGITTNEKLFF
V: TRBV12-3/TRBV12-4; size: once; J: TRBJ1-1; D: .; DNA: TGTGCCAGCACCCCTGGGCCAGGGCTGAACACTGAAGCTTTCTTT; CDR3: CASTPGPGLNTEAFF
V: TRBV7-2; size: .; J: TRBJ2-7; D: .; DNA: TGTGCCAGCAGCCGACAGGGAGGGTCCTACGAGCAGTACTTC; CDR3: CASSRQGGSYEQYF
V: TRBV12-3/TRBV12-4; size: many; J: TRBJ1-1; D: .; DNA: TGTGCCAGCAGTCCAAGGATCACTGAAGCTTTCTTT; CDR3: CASSPRITEAFF
V: TRBV29-1; size: few; J: TRBJ2-6; D: .; DNA: TGCAGCGTTGATCACCGGGGGGCCAACGTCCTGACTTTC; CDR3: CSVDHRGANVLTF
V: TRBV6-5; size: few; J: TRBJ1-6; D: .; DNA: TGTGCCAGCCGACCCATCAGCTCCTATAATTCACCCCTCCACTTT; CDR3: CASRPISSYNSPLHF
V: TRBV28; size: many; J: TRBJ2-2; D: TRBD2; DNA: TGTGCCAGCAGTTCCTCTCAAGCGGGGGAGAACACCGGGGAGCTGTTTTTT; CDR3: CASSSSQAGENTGELFF
V: TRBV10-1; size: many; J: TRBJ1-5; D: .; DNA: TGCGCCAGCAATACCAGGGTTGGCAATCAGCCCCAGCATTTT; CDR3: CASNTRVGNQPQHF
V: TRBV5-1; size: many; J: TRBJ2-1; D: TRBD1; DNA: TGCGCCAGCAGCCTGGGACAGGGGGCGAACAATGAGCAGTTCTTC; CDR3: CASSLGQGANNEQFF
V: TRBV5-1; size: .; J: TRBJ2-5; D: .; DNA: TGCGCCAGCAGCCACACCACGTACCAAGAGACCCAGTACTTC; CDR3: CASSHTTYQETQYF
V: TRBV27; size: many; J: TRBJ2-5; D: TRBD1; DNA: TGTGCCAGCAGTCCCTCCGGGACAGAAGAGACCCAGTACTTC; CDR3: CASSPSGTEETQYF
V: TRBV5-5; size: many; J: TRBJ2-6; D: .; DNA: TGTGCCAGCAGCTTACGACAGAAATCTGGGGCCAACGTCCTGACTTTC; CDR3: CASSLRQKSGANVLTF
V: TRBV2; size: .; J: TRBJ1-1; D: .; DNA: TGTGCCAGCAGTGAGGGGTCGGAAGCTTTCTTT; CDR3: CASSEGSEAFF
V: TRBV5-6; size: many; J: TRBJ1-1; D: TRBD1; DNA: TGTGCCAGCAGCATAGACAGGGGGCGAGGTGAAGCTTTCTTT; CDR3: CASSIDRGRGEAFF
V: TRBV7-7; size: many; J: TRBJ2-1; D: TRBD2; DNA: TGTGCCAGCAGCCCCCTGGGGACTAGGGGGGATGAGCAGTTCTTC; CDR3: CASSPLGTRGDEQFF
V: TRBV4-2; size: few; J: TRBJ1-3; D: .; DNA: TGTGCCAGCAGCCCAACGGGGGGGAACACCATATATTTT; CDR3: CASSPTGGNTIYF
V: TRBV20-1; size: many; J: TRBJ1-4; D: .; DNA: TGCAGTGCTAGAGATTATGATGGGGGTGAAAAACTGTTTTTT; CDR3: CSARDYDGGEKLFF
V: TRBV19; size: many; J: TRBJ1-5; D: .; DNA: TGTGCCAGTAGTCCCACAGTCTATAGCAATCAGCCCCAGCATTTT; CDR3: CASSPTVYSNQPQHF
V: TRBV29-1; size: few; J: TRBJ2-7; D: TRBD1; DNA: TGCAGCGGGACAGGTCTCTACGAGCAGTACTTC; CDR3: CSGTGLYEQYF
V: TRBV10-3; size: many; J: TRBJ2-6; D: .; DNA: TGTGCCATCAGCCCAGACTCTGGGGCCAACGTCCTGACTTTC; CDR3: CAISPDSGANVLTF
V: TRBV5-5; size: few; J: TRBJ2-3; D: .; DNA: TGTGCCAGCAGCTTGCGGGGGACAGCGCTCACAGATACGCAGTATTTT; CDR3: CASSLRGTALTDTQYF